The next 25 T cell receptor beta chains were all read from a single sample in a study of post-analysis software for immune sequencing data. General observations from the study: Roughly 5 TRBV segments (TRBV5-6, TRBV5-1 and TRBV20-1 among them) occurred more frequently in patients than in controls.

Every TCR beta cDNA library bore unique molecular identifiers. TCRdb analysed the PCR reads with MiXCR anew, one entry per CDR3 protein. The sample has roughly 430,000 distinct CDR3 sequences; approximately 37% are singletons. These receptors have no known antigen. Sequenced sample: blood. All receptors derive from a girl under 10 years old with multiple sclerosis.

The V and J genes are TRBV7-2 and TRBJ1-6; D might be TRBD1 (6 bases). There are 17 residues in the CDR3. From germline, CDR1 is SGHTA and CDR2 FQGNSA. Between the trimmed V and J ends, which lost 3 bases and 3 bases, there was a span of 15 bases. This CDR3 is CASSFFTGTFYNSPLHF. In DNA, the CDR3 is TGTGCCAGCAGCTTCTTTACAGGGACCTTCTATAATTCACCCCTCCACTTT.

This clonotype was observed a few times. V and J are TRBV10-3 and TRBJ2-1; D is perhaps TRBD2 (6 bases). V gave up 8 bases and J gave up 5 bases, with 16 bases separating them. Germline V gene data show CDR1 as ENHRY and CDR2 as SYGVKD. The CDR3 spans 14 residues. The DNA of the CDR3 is TGTGCCATCTCCCATGGGGCGGGGCACAATGAGCAGTTCTTC. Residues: CAISHGAGHNEQFF.

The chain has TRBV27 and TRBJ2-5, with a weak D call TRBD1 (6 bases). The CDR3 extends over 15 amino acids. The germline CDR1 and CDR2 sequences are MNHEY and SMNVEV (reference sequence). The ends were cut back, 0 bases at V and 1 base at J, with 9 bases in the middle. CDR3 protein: CASSLSHRVQETQYF. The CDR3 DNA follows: TGTGCCAGCAGTTTATCACACAGGGTCCAAGAGACCCAGTACTTC.

The CDR3 region has the DNA TGCAGTGCTAGACTCGAGAGGGGCTACACCTTC. It encodes CSARLERGYTF. The chain joins TRBV20-1 to TRBJ1-2; no firm D call. V dropped 2 bases and J dropped 8 bases, with 9 bases sitting between them. The CDR3 covers 11 residues. The germline gives CDR1 DFQATT, CDR2 SNEGSKA (reference sequence).

Here the CDR3 reads CAISDPPVGTGELFF. The DNA for the CDR3 is TGTGCCATCAGTGACCCCCCGGTGGGTACCGGGGAGCTGTTTTTT. This rearrangement joins TRBV10-3 to TRBJ2-2; D remains unclear. Germline-derived CDR1 and CDR2 are ENHRY and SYGVKD. This CDR3 has 15 residues. V lost 3 bases, J lost 5 bases, and 13 bases lay in between.

The CDR3 DNA is TGCAGTGCTGAGGACGAGTGGAACACTGAAGCTTTCTTT. Translating gives CSAEDEWNTEAFF. The rearrangement joins TRBV20-1 to TRBJ1-1; D ambiguous. Germline CDR1 is DFQATT and CDR2 is SNEGSKA (reference sequence). The CDR3 is 13 residues long. V was shortened by 5 bases and J by 1 base, with 11 bases between the two germline ends.

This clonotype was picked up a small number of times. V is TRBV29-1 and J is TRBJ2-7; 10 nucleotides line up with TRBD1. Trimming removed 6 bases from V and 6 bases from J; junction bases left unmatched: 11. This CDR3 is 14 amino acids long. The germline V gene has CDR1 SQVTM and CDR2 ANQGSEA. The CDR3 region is CSVYTGTGEGEQYF. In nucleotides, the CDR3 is TGCAGCGTCTACACCGGGACAGGGGAGGGCGAGCAGTACTTC.

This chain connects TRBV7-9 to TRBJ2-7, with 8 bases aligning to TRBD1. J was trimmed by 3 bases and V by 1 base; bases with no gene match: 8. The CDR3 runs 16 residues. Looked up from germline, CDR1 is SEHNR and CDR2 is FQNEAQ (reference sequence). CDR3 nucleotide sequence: TGTGCCAGCAGCTTAGTCGGGACAGGCCCTAGCTACGAGCAGTACTTC. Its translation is CASSLVGTGPSYEQYF.

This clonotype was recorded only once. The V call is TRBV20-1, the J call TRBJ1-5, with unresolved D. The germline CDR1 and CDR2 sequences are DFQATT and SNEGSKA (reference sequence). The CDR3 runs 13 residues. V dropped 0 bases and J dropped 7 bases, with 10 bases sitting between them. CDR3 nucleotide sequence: TGCAGTGCTAGAGATATGGGGAGGCAGCCCCAGCATTTT. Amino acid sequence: CSARDMGRQPQHF.

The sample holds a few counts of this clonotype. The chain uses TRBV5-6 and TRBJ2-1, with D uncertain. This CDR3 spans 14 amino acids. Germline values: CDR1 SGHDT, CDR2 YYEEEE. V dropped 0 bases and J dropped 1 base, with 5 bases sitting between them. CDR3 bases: TGTGCCAGCAGCTTGGTTGAGTCCTACAATGAGCAGTTCTTC. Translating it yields CASSLVESYNEQFF.

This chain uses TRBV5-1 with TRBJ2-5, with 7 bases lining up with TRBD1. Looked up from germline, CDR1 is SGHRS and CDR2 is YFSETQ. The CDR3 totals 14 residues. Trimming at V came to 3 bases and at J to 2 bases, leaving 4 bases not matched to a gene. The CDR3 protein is CASSYRGQQETQYF. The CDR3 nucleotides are TGCGCCAGCAGCTACAGGGGCCAGCAAGAGACCCAGTACTTC. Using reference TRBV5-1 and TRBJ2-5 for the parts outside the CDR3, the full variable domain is KAGVTQTPRYLIKTRGQQVTLSCSPISGHRSVSWYQQTPGQGLQFLFEYFSETQRNKGNFPGRFSGRQFSNSRSEMNVSTLELGDSALYLCASSYRGQQETQYFGPGTRLLVL.

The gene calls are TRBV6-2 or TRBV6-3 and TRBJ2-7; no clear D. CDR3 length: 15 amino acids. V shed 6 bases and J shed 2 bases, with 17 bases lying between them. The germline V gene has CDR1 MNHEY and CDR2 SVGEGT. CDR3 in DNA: TGTGCCAGCAGCGCCTACCGGGCCGCGGCCTACGAGCAGTACTTC. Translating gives CASSAYRAAAYEQYF.

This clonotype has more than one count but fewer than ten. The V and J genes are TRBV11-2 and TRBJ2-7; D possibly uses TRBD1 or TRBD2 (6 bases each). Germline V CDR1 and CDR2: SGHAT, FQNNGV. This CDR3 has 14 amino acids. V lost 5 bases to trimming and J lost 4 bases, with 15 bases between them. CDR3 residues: CASSHVEGGYEQYF. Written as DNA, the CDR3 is TGTGCCAGCAGCCACGTGGAAGGGGGGTACGAGCAGTACTTC.

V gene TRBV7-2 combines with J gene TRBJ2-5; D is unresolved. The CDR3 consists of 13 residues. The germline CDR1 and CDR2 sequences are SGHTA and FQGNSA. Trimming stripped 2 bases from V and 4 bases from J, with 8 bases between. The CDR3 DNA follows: TGTGCCAGCAGCTTACATTTAGGAGAGACCCAGTACTTC. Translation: CASSLHLGETQYF.

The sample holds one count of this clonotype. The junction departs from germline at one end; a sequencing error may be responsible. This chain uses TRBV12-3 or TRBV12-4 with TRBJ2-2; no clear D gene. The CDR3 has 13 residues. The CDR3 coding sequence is TGTGCCGGCAGCGTACTTCACACCGGGGAGCTGTTTTTT. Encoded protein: CAGSVLHTGELFF.

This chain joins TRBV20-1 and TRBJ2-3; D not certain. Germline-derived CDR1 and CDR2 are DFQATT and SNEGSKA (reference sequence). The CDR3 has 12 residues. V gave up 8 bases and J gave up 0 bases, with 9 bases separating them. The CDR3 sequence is CSLAGSTDTQYF. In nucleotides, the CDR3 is TGCAGTCTGGCCGGGAGCACAGATACGCAGTATTTT.

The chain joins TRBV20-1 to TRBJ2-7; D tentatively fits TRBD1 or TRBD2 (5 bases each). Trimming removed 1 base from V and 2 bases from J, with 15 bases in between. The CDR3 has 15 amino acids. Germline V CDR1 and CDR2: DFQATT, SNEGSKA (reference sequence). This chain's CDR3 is CSARVWVQGPYEQYF. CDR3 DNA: TGCAGTGCTAGAGTGTGGGTGCAGGGACCCTACGAGCAGTACTTC.

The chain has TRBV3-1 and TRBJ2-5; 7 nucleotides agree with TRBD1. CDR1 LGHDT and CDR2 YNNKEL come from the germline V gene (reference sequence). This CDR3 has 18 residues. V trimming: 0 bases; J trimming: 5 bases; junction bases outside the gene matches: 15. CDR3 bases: TGTGCCAGCAGCCAAGAGACTCAAGACAGGGATCTTTGGGAGACCCAGTACTTC. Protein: CASSQETQDRDLWETQYF.

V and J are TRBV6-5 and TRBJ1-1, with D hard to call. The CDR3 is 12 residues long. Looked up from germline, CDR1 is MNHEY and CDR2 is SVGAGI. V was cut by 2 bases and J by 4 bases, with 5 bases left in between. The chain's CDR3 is CASSYEGTEAFF. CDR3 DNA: TGTGCCAGCAGTTACGAAGGCACTGAAGCTTTCTTT.

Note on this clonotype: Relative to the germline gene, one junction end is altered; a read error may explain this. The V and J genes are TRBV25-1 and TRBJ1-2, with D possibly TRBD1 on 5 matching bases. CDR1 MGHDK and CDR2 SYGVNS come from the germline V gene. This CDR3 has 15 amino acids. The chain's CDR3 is CASSESKGYSYDYTF. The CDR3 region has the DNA TGTGCCAGCAGTGAATCGAAGGGGTATTCCTATGACTACACCTTC.

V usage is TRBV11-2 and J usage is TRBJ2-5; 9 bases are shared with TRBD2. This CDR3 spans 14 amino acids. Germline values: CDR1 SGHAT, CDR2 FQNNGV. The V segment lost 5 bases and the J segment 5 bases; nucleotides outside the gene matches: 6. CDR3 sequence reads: CASSPALAGETQYF. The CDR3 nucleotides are TGTGCCAGCAGCCCCGCCCTAGCGGGGGAGACCCAGTACTTC. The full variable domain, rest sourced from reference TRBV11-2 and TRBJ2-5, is EAGVAQSPRYKIIEKRQSVAFWCNPISGHATLYWYQQILGQGPKLLIQFQNNGVVDDSQLPKDRFSAERLKGVDSTLKIQPAKLEDSAVYLCASSPALAGETQYFGPGTRLLVL.

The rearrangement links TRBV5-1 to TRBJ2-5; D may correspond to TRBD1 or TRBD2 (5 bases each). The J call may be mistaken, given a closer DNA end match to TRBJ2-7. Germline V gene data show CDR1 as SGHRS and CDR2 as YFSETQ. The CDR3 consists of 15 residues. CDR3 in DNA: TGCGCCAGCAGCTTGGCCATGGGACGAGGGACCGAGCAGTACTTC. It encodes CASSLAMGRGTEQYF.

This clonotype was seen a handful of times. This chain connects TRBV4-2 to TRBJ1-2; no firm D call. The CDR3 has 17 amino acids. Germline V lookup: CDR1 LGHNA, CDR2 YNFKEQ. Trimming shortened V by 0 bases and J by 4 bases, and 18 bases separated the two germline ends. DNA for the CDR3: TGTGCCAGCAGCCAAGAGGGCCTCGGGGAGTCCTCCTATGGCTACACCTTC. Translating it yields CASSQEGLGESSYGYTF.

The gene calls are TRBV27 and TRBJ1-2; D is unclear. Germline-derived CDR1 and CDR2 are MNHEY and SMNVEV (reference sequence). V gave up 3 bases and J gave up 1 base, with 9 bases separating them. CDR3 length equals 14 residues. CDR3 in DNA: TGTGCCAGCAGTTTCTCCCGGCTTAACTATGGCTACACCTTC. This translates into CASSFSRLNYGYTF.

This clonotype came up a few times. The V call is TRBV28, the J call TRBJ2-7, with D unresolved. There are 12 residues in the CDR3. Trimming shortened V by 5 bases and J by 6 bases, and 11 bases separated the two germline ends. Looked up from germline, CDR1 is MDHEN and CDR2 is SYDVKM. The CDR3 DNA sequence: TGTGCCAGCAGTGCCTCTCTGGGCGAGCAGTACTTC. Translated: CASSASLGEQYF.